This TCR beta chain was obtained from a study of shared clonotypes between healthy human individuals (dated by TCRdb to 2018 to 2021). Describing the broader study: The cohort included a few men and a couple of women between 18 and 49 years of age. Between about 0.9 and 10 billion PBMCs per donor were obtained by leukapheresis. The study deeply sequenced blood TCR repertoires of five healthy adults to estimate repertoire size and the extent of clonotype sharing between individuals. Per donor, three plates each were used for CD4 naive and CD4 memory, two for CD8 naive, and one for CD8 memory. To increase sequencing depth and limit assay-specific biases, different laboratories used diverse techniques to prepare libraries and sequence TCR repertoires.

Results the study describes overall, beyond this receptor: Even with the large sequencing depth, rarefaction of the sorted-subset datasets indicated that sequencing was incomplete. Sharing across several donors was observed for around 4.8% of naive CD4, 3.5% of naive CD8, 2% to 2.5% of memory CD4, and about 0.4% of memory CD8 clonotypes. Estimated clonotype richness was generally larger for naive than for memory subsets. Pairwise subsampling indicated that sequencing depth was expected to affect the degree of clonotype sharing among donors. Sampling was restricted to blood, and TCR repertoires in tissue are likely to differ from TCR repertoires in blood. Compared with non-shared clonotypes, clonotypes shared by all four sorted-subset donors had higher generation probabilities. The small number of donors limited the genetic and exposure-history diversity represented.

Looking up the germline V gene yields CDR1 SGDLS and CDR2 YYNGEE. A distance of 13 bases separates the germline ends of V and J, which lose 3 bases and 4 bases respectively. The CDR3 holds 15 amino acids from the cysteine to the phenylalanine. The DNA shown is the 45-base CDR3, in frame from base 1. CD8 naive samples consisted of CD45RO-negative cells that were positively selected for CCR7, yielding a CD45RA+CCR7+ population without TemRA cells. Donors were healthy HIV-negative adults with no recently reported acute infections or vaccinations. Every donor was a Caucasian adult living in Nashville, Tennessee, USA. Blood was obtained by leukapheresis, after which PBMCs were separated by Ficoll-Histopaque density gradient centrifugation and cryopreserved in liquid nitrogen vapor phase. Purity and quantity of every magnetically sorted T cell population were checked by analytical flow cytometry. Genomic DNA was isolated from each sorted fraction and quantified by UV absorbance on a Nanodrop 2000c.

TCR CDR3 regions were amplified from genomic DNA by multiplex PCR using the deep immunoSEQ assay. Genomic DNA extracted from each cell subset was distributed evenly over all wells of several immunoSEQ 96-well plates, and each plate served as one replicate. For sorted subsets, about 210 ng of genomic DNA, equivalent to around 29,000 T cell genomes, went into each replicate PCR. Purified libraries were quantified with a Qubit 3.0 fluorometer, sized on a Bioanalyzer 2100, and re-quantified with the KAPA Library Quantification kit. Every immunoSEQ 96-well plate was sequenced on a separate single-read 150-cycle Illumina NextSeq 550 flow cell. The study's processing was this. The immunoSEQ output contained only junctional sequences without quality scores, so filtering could not match that applied to full-length reads. To assign V/J genes and CDR3, sequences were annotated using PyIR, a Python wrapper for IgBLAST v1.9, with IMGT germline references. Reads were filtered out if the reads had weak V/J assignments (E-value above 1e-6), no CDR3, stop codons, out-of-frame junctions, or ambiguous translated residues. V3J clonotypes were defined as sequences sharing an identical inferred V gene, J gene, and CDR3 amino acid sequence. Percentage overlap between repertoires was computed as shared unique clonotypes divided by the size of the smaller repertoire. Richness of each repertoire was evaluated using RTK rarefaction, the Chao1 estimator, and Recon v2.1 estimates of unobserved clonotypes. For all TCRbeta clonotypes obtained by the gDNA method from a few donors, generation probabilities were computed with OLGA. TCRdb mirrors the immuneACCESS table, restricted to in-frame sequences. Some clones are absent from its copies; in checked studies, under half trace to an unresolved V gene, and the reason for the others is unknown. V and J calls and clone size are those listed in that table; D and trimming were worked out from the DNA. This sample holds over 2 million clones; about 95% were observed only once. 1.1% of the sample goes to the ten largest clones.

A note on this clone: Its antigen remains unidentified. The record has no base qualities; no much larger clone is one base away.

The chain is assembled from TRBV9 and TRBJ2-2; tentative D gene TRBD2, with 6 bases matching. The source is a man younger than 30 in good health. Source material: naive CD8+ T cells sorted from blood. The cell subset or site label corresponds to: CD45RA+CCR7+. The DNA sequence is given as TGTGCCAGCAGCGCTCCGGGACTCCGCACCGGGGAGCTGTTTTTT. This encodes CASSAPGLRTGELFF.